What follows is one TCR beta chain and its context. The data stem from a study of T cell responses to AZD1222 COVID-19 vaccine. At the level of the study: Second-dose recipients at about 4 or about 12 weeks were treated as one pooled group.

Some clones are missing from TCRdb's copy, which holds only in-frame ones; the method was immunoSEQ multiplex PCR. This sample has 150,000 or so clones, with 80% to 90% found just once. Trimming took 4 bases from V and 13 from J; bases not matched to a gene: 17. Germline V gene lookup returns CDR1 SGHNT and CDR2 YYREEE (reference sequence). CDR3 length: 15 amino acids. V usage is TRBV5-4 and J usage is TRBJ2-3; 8 bases match TRBD1. Source: peripheral blood, taken on day 0 of AZD1222 vaccination. The source of this sequence is an adult in good health. CDR3: CASSRPGQAQIREYF. The DNA of the CDR3 is TGTGCCAGCAGCCGCCCGGGACAGGCACAGATACGGGAGTATTTT.